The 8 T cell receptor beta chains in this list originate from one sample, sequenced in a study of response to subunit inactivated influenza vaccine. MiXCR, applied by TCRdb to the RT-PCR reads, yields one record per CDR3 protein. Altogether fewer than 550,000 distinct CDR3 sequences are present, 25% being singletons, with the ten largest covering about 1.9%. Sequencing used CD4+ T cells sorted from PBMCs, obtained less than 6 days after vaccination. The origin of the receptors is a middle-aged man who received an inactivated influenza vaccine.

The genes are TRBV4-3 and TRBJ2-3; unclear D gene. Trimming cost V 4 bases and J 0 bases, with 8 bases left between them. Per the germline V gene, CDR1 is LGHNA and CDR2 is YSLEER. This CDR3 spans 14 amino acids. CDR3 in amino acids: CASSRLQSTDTQYF. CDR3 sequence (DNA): TGCGCCAGCAGCCGATTGCAGAGCACAGATACGCAGTATTTT.

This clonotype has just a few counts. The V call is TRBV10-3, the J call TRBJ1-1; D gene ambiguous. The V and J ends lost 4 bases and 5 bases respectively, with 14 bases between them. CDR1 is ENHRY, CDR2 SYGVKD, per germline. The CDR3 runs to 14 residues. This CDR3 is CAISVRETGTEAFF. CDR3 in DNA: TGTGCCATCAGTGTCCGGGAGACTGGAACTGAAGCTTTCTTT.

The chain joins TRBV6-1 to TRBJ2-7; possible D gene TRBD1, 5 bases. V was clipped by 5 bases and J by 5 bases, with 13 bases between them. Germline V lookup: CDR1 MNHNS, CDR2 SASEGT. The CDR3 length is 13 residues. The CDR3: CASSLRQINEQYF. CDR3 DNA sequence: TGTGCCAGCAGTCTGCGACAGATCAACGAGCAGTACTTC.

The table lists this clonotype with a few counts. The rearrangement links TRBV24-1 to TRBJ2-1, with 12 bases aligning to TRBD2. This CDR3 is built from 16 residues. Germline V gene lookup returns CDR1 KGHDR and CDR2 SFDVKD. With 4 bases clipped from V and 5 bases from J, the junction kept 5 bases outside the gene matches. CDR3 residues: CATSDLGLAGNNEQFF. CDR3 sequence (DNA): TGTGCCACCAGTGACCTTGGACTAGCGGGGAACAATGAGCAGTTCTTC.

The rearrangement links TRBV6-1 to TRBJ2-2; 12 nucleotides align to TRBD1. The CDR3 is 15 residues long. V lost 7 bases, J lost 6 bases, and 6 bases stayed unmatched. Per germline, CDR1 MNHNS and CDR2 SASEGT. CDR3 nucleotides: TGTGCCAGCATCCCGGGACAGGGGGCGTCCGGGGAGCTGTTTTTT. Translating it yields CASIPGQGASGELFF.

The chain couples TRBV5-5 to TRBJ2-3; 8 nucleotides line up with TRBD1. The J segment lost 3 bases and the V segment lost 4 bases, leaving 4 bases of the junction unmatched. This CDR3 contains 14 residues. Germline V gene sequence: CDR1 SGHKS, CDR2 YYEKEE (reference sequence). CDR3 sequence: CASSRTGQTDTQYF. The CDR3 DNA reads TGTGCCAGCAGCCGGACAGGGCAGACAGATACGCAGTATTTT.

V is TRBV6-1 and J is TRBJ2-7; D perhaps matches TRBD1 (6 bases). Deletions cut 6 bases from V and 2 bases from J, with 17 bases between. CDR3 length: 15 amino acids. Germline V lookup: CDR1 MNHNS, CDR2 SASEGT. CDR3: CASRTTGTYTYEQYF. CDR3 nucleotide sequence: TGTGCCAGCAGGACAACAGGGACCTATACCTACGAGCAGTACTTC.

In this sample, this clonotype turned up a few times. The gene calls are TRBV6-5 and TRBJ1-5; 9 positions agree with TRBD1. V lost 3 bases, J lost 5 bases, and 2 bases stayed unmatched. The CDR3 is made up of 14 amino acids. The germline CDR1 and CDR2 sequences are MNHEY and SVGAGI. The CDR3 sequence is CASSYRTGDQPQHF. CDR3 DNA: TGTGCCAGCAGTTATAGGACAGGGGATCAGCCCCAGCATTTT.